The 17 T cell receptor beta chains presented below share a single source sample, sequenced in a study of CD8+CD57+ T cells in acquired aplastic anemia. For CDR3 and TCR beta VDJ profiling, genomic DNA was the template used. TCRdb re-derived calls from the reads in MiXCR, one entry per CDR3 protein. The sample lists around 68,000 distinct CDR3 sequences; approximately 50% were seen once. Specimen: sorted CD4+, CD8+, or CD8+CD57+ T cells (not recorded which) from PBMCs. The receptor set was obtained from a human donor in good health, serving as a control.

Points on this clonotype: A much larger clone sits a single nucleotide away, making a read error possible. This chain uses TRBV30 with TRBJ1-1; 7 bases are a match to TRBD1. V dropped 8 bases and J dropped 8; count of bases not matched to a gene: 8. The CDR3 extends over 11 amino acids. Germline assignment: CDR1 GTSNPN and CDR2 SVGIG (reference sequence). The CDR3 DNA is TGTGCCCGGTTCGACAGGGAAGAAGCTTTCTTT. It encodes CARFDREEAFF.

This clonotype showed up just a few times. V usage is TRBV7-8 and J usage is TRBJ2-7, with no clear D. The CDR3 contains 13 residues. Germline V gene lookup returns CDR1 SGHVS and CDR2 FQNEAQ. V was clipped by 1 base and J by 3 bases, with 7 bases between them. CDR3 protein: CASSLEIGYEQYF. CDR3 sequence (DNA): TGTGCCAGCAGCTTAGAGATCGGCTACGAGCAGTACTTC.

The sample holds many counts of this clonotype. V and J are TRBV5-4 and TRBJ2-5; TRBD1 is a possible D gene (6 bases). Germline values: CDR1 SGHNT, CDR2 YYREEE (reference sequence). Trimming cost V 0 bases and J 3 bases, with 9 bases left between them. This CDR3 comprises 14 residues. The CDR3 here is CASSLVQGEETQYF. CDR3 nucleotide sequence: TGTGCCAGCAGCTTGGTACAGGGCGAAGAGACCCAGTACTTC. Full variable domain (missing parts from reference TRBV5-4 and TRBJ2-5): ETGVTQSPTHLIKTRGQQVTLRCSSQSGHNTVSWYQQALGQGPQFIFQYYREEENGRGNFPPRFSGLQFPNYSSELNVNALELDDSALYLCASSLVQGEETQYFGPGTRLLVL.

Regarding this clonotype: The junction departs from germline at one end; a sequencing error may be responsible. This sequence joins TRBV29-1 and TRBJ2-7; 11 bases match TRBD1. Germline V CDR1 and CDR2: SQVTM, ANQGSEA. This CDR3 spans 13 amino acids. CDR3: CSVPDRGLFERYF. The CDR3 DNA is TGCAGCGTCCCGGACAGGGGGCTCTTCGAGCGGTACTTC.

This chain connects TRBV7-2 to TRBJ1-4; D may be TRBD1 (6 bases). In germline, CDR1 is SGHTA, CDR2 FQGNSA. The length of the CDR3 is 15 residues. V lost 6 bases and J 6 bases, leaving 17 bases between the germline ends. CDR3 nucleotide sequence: TGTGCCAGCAGATTTAACGTACAGGGTGATGAAAAACTGTTTTTT. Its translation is CASRFNVQGDEKLFF.

The chain's CDR3 is CAAGEQGLNTEAFF. CDR3 bases: TGTGCCGCCGGTGAGCAGGGGCTGAACACTGAAGCTTTCTTT. V usage is TRBV24-1 and J usage is TRBJ1-1, with D possibly being TRBD1 (6 bases). CDR1 is KGHDR, CDR2 SFDVKD, per germline. The V end was cut by 12 bases, the J end by 0 bases, with 16 bases between. The CDR3 totals 14 residues.

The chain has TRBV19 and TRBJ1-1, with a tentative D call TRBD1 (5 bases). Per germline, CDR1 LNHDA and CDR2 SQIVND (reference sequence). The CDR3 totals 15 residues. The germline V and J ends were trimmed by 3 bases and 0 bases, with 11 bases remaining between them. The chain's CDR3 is CASSIPGRMNTEAFF. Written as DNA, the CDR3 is TGTGCCAGTAGTATTCCGGGACGGATGAACACTGAAGCTTTCTTT.

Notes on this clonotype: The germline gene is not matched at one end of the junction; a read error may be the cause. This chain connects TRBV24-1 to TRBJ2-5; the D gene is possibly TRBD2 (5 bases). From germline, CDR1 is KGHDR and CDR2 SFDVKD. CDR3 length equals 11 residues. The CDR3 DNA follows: TGTGCCACCGGTGAGGGTATGGTCCAGTACTTC. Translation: CATGEGMVQYF.

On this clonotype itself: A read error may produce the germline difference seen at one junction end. Written as DNA, the CDR3 is TGTGCCACCCAAGGACAGGTGACCGAGCAGTGCTTC. This codes for CATQGQVTEQCF. The J gene is TRBJ2-7, the V gene TRBV24-1; 7 nucleotides align to TRBD1. This CDR3 is 12 amino acids long. Per germline, CDR1 KGHDR and CDR2 SFDVKD.

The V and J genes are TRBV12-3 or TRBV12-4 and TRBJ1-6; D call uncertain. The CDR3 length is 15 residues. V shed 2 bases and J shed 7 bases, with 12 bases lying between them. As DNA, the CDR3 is TGTGCCAGCAGTTTACGAGGTATCGAAAATTCACCCCTCCACTTT. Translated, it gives CASSLRGIENSPLHF.

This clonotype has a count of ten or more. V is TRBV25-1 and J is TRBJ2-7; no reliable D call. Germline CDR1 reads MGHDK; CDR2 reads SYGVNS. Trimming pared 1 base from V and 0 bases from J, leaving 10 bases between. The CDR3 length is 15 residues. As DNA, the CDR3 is TGTGCCAGCAGTGAATCGGTGAAGGACTCCTACGAGCAGTACTTC. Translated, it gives CASSESVKDSYEQYF.

CDR3 nucleotide sequence: TGTGCCACCAGCATGGTCGGCACTGAAGCTTTCTTT. As protein: CATSMVGTEAFF. The rearrangement joins TRBV15 to TRBJ1-1; D call uncertain. CDR3 length equals 12 residues. V was cut by 4 bases and J by 4 bases, with 7 bases left in between. CDR1 and CDR2 from the germline V gene are LNHNV and YYDKDF (reference sequence). The variable domain in full, with the rest retrieved from reference TRBV15 and TRBJ1-1, is DAMVIQNPRYQVTQFGKPVTLSCSQTLNHNVMYWYQQKSSQAPKLLFHYYDKDFNNEADTPDNFQSRRPNTSFCFLDIRSPGLGDTAMYLCATSMVGTEAFFGQGTRLTVV.

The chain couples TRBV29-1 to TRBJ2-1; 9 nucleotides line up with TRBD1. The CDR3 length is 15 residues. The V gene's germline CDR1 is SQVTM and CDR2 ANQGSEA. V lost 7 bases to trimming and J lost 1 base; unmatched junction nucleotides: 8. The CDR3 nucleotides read TGCAGCGCCGCGGACAGGGGAGATTCCTACAATGAGCAGTTCTTC. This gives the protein CSAADRGDSYNEQFF.

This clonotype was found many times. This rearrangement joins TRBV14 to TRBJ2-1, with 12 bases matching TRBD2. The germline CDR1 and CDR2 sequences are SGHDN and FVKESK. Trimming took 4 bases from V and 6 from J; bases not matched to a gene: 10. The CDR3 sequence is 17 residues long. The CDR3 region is CASSLYTSGGPPNEQFF. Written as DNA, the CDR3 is TGTGCCAGCAGCCTTTATACTAGCGGGGGGCCCCCCAATGAGCAGTTCTTC.

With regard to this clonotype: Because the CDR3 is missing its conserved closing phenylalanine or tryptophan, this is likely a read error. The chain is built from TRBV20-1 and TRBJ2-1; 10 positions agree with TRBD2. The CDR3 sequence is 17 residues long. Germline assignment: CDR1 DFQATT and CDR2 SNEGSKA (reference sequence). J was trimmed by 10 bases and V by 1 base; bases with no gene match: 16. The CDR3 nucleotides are TGCAGTGCTAGAGGGATGAGCCCCCTAGCGGGGGCACGCGAGCAGTTCCTC. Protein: CSARGMSPLAGAREQFL.

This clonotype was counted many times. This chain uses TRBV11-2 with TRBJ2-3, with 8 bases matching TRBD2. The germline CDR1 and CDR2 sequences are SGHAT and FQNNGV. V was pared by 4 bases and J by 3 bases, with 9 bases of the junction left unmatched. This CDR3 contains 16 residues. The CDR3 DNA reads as TGTGCCAGCAGCTCTATTAGCGGGACTCTTACAGATACGCAGTATTTT. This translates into CASSSISGTLTDTQYF. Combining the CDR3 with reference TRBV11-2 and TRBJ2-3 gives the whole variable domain EAGVAQSPRYKIIEKRQSVAFWCNPISGHATLYWYQQILGQGPKLLIQFQNNGVVDDSQLPKDRFSAERLKGVDSTLKIQPAKLEDSAVYLCASSSISGTLTDTQYFGPGTRLTVL.

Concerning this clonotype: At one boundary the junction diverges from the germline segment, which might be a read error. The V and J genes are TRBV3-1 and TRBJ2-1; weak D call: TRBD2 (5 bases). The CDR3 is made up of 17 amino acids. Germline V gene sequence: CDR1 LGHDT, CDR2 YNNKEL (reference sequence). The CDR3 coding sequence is TGTGCCAGCAGCCTGGTCGTCGGCGGGTCCTCCTACAATGAGCAGCTCTTC. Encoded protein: CASSLVVGGSSYNEQLF.